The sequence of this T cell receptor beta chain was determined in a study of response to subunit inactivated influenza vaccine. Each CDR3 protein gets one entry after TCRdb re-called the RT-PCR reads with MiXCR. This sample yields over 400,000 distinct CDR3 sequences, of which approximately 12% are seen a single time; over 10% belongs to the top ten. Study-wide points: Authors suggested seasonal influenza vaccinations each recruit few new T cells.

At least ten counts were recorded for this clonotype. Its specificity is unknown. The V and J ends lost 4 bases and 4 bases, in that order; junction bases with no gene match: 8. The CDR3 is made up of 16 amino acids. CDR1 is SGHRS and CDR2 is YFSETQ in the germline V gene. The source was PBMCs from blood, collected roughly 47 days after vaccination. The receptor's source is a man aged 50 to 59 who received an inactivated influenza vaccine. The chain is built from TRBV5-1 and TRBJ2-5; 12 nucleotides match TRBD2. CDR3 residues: CASSPTSGSVGETQYF. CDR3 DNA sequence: TGCGCCAGCAGCCCGACTAGCGGGAGTGTAGGAGAGACCCAGTACTTC.